The 19 T cell receptor beta chains presented below share a single source sample, sequenced in a study of T cells in Graves' hyperthyroidism and ophthalmopathy. There were TCR beta CDR3 regions amplified from RNA transcripts. An initial round of RT-PCR targeting the TCR CDR3 relied on the HTBI primer set. TCRdb re-derived calls from the multiplex PCR reads in MiXCR, one entry per CDR3 protein. Of over 200,000 distinct CDR3 sequences listed, about 18% were seen once; the top ten hold roughly 44%. Input material: blood. Every receptor here comes from a man aged 35-49 years with Graves' hyperthyroidism.

The chain has TRBV5-1 and TRBJ2-1; 9 nucleotides align to TRBD1. The CDR3 totals 15 residues. Looked up from germline, CDR1 is SGHRS and CDR2 is YFSETQ. After removal of 5 bases from V and 4 bases from J, the junction contained 7 bases not matched to a gene. The CDR3 sequence is CASSPGQGFYNEQFF. DNA of the CDR3: TGCGCCAGCAGTCCGGGACAGGGTTTTTACAATGAGCAGTTCTTC.

This clonotype was detected many times. This sequence joins TRBV20-1 and TRBJ2-6; no firm D call. This CDR3 contains 14 residues. Trimming left V 6 bases short and J 0 bases short, with 9 bases between. In germline, CDR1 is DFQATT, CDR2 SNEGSKA (reference sequence). CDR3 in DNA: TGCAGTGCCCCGACATTCTCTGGGGCCAACGTCCTGACTTTC. Translating it yields CSAPTFSGANVLTF.

This clonotype was seen ten or more times. The CDR3 loop is CSARLLAGSYNEQFF. DNA of the CDR3: TGCAGTGCTAGATTACTAGCGGGGTCCTACAATGAGCAGTTCTTC. The rearrangement joins TRBV20-1 to TRBJ2-1; 10 positions match TRBD2. From germline, CDR1 is DFQATT and CDR2 SNEGSKA (reference sequence). The CDR3 has 15 residues. V lost 2 bases, J lost 1 base, and 2 bases stayed unmatched.

This clonotype was recorded many times. The chain carries TRBV30 and TRBJ2-5; D unclear. The CDR3 has 11 residues. Trimming took 0 bases from V and 4 from J, leaving 3 bases between them. Germline V gives CDR1 GTSNPN, CDR2 SVGIG (reference sequence). DNA of the CDR3: TGTGCCTGGAGTGTACTAGAGACCCAGTACTTC. Translating gives CAWSVLETQYF.

This clonotype was found many times. The chain carries TRBV12-3 or TRBV12-4 and TRBJ1-1, with D perhaps matching TRBD1 (5 bases). Trimming stripped 1 base from V and 0 bases from J, with 9 bases between. This CDR3 has 15 residues. The CDR3: CASSLVGTLNTEAFF. In nucleotides, the CDR3 is TGTGCCAGCAGTTTAGTTGGGACCTTGAACACTGAAGCTTTCTTT.

The table lists this clonotype with many counts. Written as DNA, the CDR3 is TGTGCCAGCAGCTTAAGTGCGGTTAGTTCACCCCTCCACTTT. Protein sequence: CASSLSAVSSPLHF. The rearrangement joins TRBV7-2 to TRBJ1-6; D not resolved. V lost 2 bases and J 9 bases, leaving 11 bases between the germline ends. Germline V CDR1 and CDR2: SGHTA, FQGNSA. The CDR3 loop spans 14 amino acids.

This clonotype was seen ten or more times. V is TRBV28 and J is TRBJ1-5, with D hard to call. This CDR3 is 17 amino acids long. Trimming took 0 bases from V and 6 from J, leaving 18 bases between them. The germline V gene encodes CDR1 MDHEN and CDR2 SYDVKM. The CDR3 spells CASSLWPRGKRSQPQHF. CDR3 nucleotides: TGTGCCAGCAGTTTATGGCCCCGAGGGAAAAGATCTCAGCCCCAGCATTTT.

This clonotype occurred a few times. Sequence at one end of the junction differs from germline and may be a read error. The chain joins TRBV6-2 or TRBV6-3 to TRBJ1-4, with D uncertain. Germline values: CDR1 MNHEY, CDR2 SVGEGT. The CDR3 covers 14 residues. CDR3 bases: TGTGCCAGCAGCGCTATTGCAACTAATGAAAAACTGCTTTTT. This encodes CASSAIATNEKLLF.

This clonotype has at least ten counts. The genes are TRBV18 and TRBJ1-4; D gene unclear. CDR1 and CDR2 (germline): KGHSH, LQKENI. CDR3 length equals 14 residues. The V end was cut by 2 bases, the J end by 10 bases, with 14 bases between. This chain's CDR3 is CASSPIRDIRKLFF. In DNA, the CDR3 is TGTGCCAGCTCACCAATAAGGGATATTCGAAAACTGTTTTTT.

A few counts support this clonotype. V gene TRBV28 combines with J gene TRBJ1-5; TRBD1 might be the D (6 bases). V was cut by 4 bases and J by 7 bases, with 20 bases left in between. CDR1 MDHEN and CDR2 SYDVKM come from the germline V gene. This CDR3 contains 16 residues. In DNA, the CDR3 is TGTGCCAGCAGTTCAGCCCGGACAGCCTTAAGGCAGCCCCAGCATTTT. As protein: CASSSARTALRQPQHF.

The rearrangement joins TRBV29-1 to TRBJ2-7; D call uncertain. V gave up 7 bases and J gave up 2 bases, with 12 bases separating them. This CDR3 is 12 amino acids long. Germline V gene sequence: CDR1 SQVTM, CDR2 ANQGSEA. CDR3 region: CSARGATYEQYF. CDR3 sequence (DNA): TGCAGCGCCCGCGGCGCAACCTACGAGCAGTACTTC.

Comment on this clonotype: A much more abundant neighbour one base away suggests this may be a read error. V gene TRBV5-1 combines with J gene TRBJ1-1, with 7 bases lining up with TRBD1. The CDR3 length is 16 residues. After removal of 3 bases from V and 5 bases from J, the junction contained 13 bases not matched to a gene. Germline CDR1 and CDR2: SGHRS and YFSETQ. CDR3 nucleotide sequence: TGCGCCAGCAGCTCGCGAGGGGGCGCTTTGGAAACTGAAGCTTTCTTT. Its translation: CASSSRGGALETEAFF.

This clonotype was observed at least ten times. This chain joins TRBV6-2 or TRBV6-3 and TRBJ2-2; D may correspond to TRBD1 or TRBD2 (5 bases each). The germline V and J ends were trimmed by 4 bases and 5 bases, with 11 bases remaining between them. The V gene's germline CDR1 is MNHEY and CDR2 SVGEGT. There are 14 residues in the CDR3. The DNA for the CDR3 is TGTGCCAGCAGTTCCCGCTGGGGGACCGGGGAGCTGTTTTTT. Protein: CASSSRWGTGELFF.

This clonotype was seen many times. The chain recombines TRBV5-1 with TRBJ2-1; TRBD1 matches 10 bases. Germline CDR1 and CDR2: SGHRS and YFSETQ. The CDR3 is made up of 20 amino acids. J lost 12 bases, V lost 2 bases, and 26 bases had no gene match. The CDR3 nucleotides are TGCGCCAGCAGCTTCTCTCCGGGGACAGGGGCCCCACTACCCCCTATCGTGCAGTTCTTC. It codes for CASSFSPGTGAPLPPIVQFF.

This clonotype was seen at least ten times. J is TRBJ1-1 and V is TRBV7-9; D not certain. Germline V CDR1 and CDR2: SEHNR, FQNEAQ (reference sequence). The CDR3 totals 14 residues. Trimming shortened V by 1 base and J by 0 bases, and 6 bases separated the two germline ends. This CDR3 is CASSLGVMNTEAFF. The CDR3 bases are TGTGCCAGCAGCTTAGGGGTAATGAACACTGAAGCTTTCTTT.

This clonotype was detected many times. The rearrangement uses TRBV12-3 or TRBV12-4 and TRBJ2-1; D is ambiguous. CDR3 size: 13 residues. Between the trimmed V and J ends, which lost 2 bases and 3 bases, there was a span of 5 bases. This CDR3 is CASSLFLYNEQFF. CDR3 nucleotide sequence: TGTGCCAGCAGTTTATTTCTCTACAATGAGCAGTTCTTC.

This clonotype has more than one count but fewer than ten. CDR3 sequence: CASTGLGNTIYF. Here the CDR3 DNA reads TGTGCCAGCACCGGACTTGGAAACACCATATATTTT. This chain links TRBV6-1 with TRBJ1-3; D is unclear. With 7 bases removed from V and 3 bases from J, the gap between germline ends came to 7 bases. This CDR3 comprises 12 residues. Germline assignment: CDR1 MNHNS and CDR2 SASEGT.

This clonotype was observed many times. The chain joins TRBV20-1 to TRBJ2-5, with unresolved D. The CDR3 consists of 14 residues. Between the trimmed V and J ends, which lost 0 bases and 5 bases, there was a span of 13 bases. The germline V gene encodes CDR1 DFQATT and CDR2 SNEGSKA (reference sequence). This CDR3 reads CSARDRVGSETQYF. DNA of the CDR3: TGCAGTGCTAGAGATCGAGTGGGGTCCGAGACCCAGTACTTC.

The chain links TRBV7-2 to TRBJ1-4; TRBD1 agrees at 11 bases. Looked up from germline, CDR1 is SGHTA and CDR2 is FQGNSA. V was clipped by 5 bases and J by 0 bases; unmatched bases: 17. The CDR3 length is 21 residues. CDR3 DNA: TGTGCCAGCAGCACCTACGGGACAGGGGGATCTATTGGGGCAACTAATGAAAAACTGTTTTTT. It specifies CASSTYGTGGSIGATNEKLFF.